The clone carrying this T cell receptor (beta chain) was seen a few times. Researchers amplified the TCR beta CDR3 regions from RNA transcripts. Carried out on the TCR CDR3, a first-round RT-PCR used the HTBI primer set. One entry per CDR3 protein results from TCRdb running MiXCR on the multiplex PCR reads. The data hold more than 550,000 distinct CDR3 sequences, with roughly 17% observed a single time. PBMCs were sourced from 9 to 10 ml fresh peripheral blood. This entry comes from a study of T cells in Graves' hyperthyroidism and ophthalmopathy. Germline CDR1 reads PRHDT; CDR2 reads FYEKMQ (reference sequence). Trimming cost V 5 bases and J 1 base, with 6 bases left between them. The CDR3 runs 13 residues.

The chain uses TRBV13 and TRBJ2-1; no clear D gene. The sequencing sample was made of blood. The TCR comes from a man aged 50-60 years with Graves' hyperthyroidism. The CDR3 protein is CASSTRSYNEQFF. As DNA, the CDR3 is TGTGCCAGCAGCACCCGGTCCTACAATGAGCAGTTCTTC.